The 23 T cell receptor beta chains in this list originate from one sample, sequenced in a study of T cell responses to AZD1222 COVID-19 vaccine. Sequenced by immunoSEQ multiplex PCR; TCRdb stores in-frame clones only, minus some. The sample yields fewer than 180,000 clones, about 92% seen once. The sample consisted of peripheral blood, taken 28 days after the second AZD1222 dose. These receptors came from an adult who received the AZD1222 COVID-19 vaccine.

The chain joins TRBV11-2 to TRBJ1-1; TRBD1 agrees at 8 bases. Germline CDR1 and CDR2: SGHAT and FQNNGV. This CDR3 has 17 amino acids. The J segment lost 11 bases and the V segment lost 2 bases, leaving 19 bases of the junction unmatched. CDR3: CASSLLYGLTGAAVAFF. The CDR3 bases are TGTGCCAGCAGCTTATTGTATGGCCTGACAGGGGCCGCGGTCGCTTTCTTT. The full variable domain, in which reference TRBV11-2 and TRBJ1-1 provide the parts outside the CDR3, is EAGVAQSPRYKIIEKRQSVAFWCNPISGHATLYWYQQILGQGPKLLIQFQNNGVVDDSQLPKDRFSAERLKGVDSTLKIQPAKLEDSAVYLCASSLLYGLTGAAVAFFGQGTRLTVV.

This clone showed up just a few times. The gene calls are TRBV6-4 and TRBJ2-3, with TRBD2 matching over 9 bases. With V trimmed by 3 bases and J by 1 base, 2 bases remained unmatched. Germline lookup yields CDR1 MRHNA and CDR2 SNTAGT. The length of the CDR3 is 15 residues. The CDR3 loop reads CASSEAGGGTDTQYF. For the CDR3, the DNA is TGTGCCAGCAGTGAAGCGGGGGGCGGCACAGATACGCAGTATTTT.

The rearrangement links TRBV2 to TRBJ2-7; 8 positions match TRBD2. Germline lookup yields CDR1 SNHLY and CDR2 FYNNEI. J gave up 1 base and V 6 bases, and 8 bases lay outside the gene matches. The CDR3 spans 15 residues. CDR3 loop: CASRQEGGRSYEQYF. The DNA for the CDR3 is TGTGCCAGCAGGCAAGAGGGCGGGAGGTCCTACGAGCAGTACTTC.

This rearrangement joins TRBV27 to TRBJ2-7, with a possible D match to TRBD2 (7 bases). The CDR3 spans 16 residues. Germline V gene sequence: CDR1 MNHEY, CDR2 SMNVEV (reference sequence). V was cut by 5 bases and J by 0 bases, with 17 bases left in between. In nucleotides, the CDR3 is TGTGCCAGCAGTCCCAAAAAGCGGGACACCTCCTACGAGCAGTACTTC. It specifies CASSPKKRDTSYEQYF.

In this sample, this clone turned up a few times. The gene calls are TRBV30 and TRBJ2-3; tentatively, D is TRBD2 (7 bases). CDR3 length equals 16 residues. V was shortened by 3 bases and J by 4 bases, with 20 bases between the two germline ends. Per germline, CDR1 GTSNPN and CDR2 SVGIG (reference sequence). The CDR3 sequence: CAWSRGVGGGPDTQYF. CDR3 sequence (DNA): TGTGCCTGGAGCCGGGGTGTTGGCGGGGGCCCAGATACGCAGTATTTT.

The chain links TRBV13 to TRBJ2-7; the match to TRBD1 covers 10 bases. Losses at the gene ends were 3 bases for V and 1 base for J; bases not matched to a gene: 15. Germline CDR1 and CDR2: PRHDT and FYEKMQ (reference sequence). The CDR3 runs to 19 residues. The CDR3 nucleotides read TGTGCCAGCAGCTTCTATGCAGACAGGGACAGGGGAAGTTCCTACGAGCAGTACTTC. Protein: CASSFYADRDRGSSYEQYF.

The CDR3 loop is CASSGPGLIPENEQFF. Here the CDR3 DNA reads TGTGCCAGCAGCGGACCGGGACTAATCCCTGAGAATGAGCAGTTCTTC. The chain combines TRBV28 with TRBJ2-1, with 7 nucleotides matching TRBD2. The germline V gene has CDR1 MDHEN and CDR2 SYDVKM. Trimming removed 6 bases from V and 7 bases from J; junction bases left unmatched: 15. The CDR3 runs 16 residues.

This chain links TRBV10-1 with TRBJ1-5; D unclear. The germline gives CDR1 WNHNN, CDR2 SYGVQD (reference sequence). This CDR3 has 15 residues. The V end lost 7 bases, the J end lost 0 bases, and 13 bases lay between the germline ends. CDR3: CASISREYSNQPQHF. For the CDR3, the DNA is TGCGCCAGCATTTCGAGGGAATATAGCAATCAGCCCCAGCATTTT.

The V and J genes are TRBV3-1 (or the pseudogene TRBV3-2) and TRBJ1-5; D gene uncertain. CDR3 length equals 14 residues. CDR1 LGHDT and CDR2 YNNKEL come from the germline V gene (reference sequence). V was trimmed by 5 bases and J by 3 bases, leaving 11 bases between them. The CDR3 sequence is CASSNGILNQPQHF. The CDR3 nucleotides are TGTGCCAGCAGCAATGGGATCCTCAATCAGCCCCAGCATTTT.

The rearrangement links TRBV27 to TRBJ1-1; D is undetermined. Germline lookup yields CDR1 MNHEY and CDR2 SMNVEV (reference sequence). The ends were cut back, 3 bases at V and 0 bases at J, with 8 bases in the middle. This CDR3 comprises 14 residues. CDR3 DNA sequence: TGTGCCAGCAGTTTGGCCCGATTGAACACTGAAGCTTTCTTT. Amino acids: CASSLARLNTEAFF.

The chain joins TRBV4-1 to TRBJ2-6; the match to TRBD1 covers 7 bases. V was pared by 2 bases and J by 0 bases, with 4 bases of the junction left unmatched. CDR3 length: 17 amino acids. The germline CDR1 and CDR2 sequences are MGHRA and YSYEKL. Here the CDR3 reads CASSQPGTASGANVLTF. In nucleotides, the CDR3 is TGCGCCAGCAGCCAACCCGGGACAGCCTCTGGGGCCAACGTCCTGACTTTC.

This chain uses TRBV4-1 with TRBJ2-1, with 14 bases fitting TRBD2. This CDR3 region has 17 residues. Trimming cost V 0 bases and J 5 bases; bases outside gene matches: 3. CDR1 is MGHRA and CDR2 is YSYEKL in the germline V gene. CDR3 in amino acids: CASSQDWTSGRNNEQFF. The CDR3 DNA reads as TGCGCCAGCAGCCAAGATTGGACTAGCGGGAGGAACAATGAGCAGTTCTTC.

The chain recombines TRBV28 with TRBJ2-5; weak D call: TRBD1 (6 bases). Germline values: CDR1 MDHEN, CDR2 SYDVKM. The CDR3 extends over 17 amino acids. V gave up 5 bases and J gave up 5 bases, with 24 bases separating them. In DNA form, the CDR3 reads TGTGCCAGCAGTGAAATCTGGGGTGGCCTTAGGGGGGAGACCCAGTACTTC. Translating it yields CASSEIWGGLRGETQYF.

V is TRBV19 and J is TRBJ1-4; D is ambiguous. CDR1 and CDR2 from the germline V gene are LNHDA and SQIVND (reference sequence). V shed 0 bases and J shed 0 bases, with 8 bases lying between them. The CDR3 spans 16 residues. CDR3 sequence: CASSIDPGTTNEKLFF. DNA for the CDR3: TGTGCCAGTAGTATAGACCCCGGGACAACTAATGAAAAACTGTTTTTT.

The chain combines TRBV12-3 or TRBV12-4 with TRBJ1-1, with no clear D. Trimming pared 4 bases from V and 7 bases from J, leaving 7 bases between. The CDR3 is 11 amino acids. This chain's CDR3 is CASSSSGEAFF. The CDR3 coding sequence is TGTGCCAGCAGTTCCTCCGGTGAAGCTTTCTTT.

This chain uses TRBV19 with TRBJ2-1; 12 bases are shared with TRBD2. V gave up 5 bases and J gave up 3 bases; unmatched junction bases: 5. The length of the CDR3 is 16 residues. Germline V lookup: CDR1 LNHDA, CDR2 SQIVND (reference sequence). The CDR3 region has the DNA TGTGCCAGTAGTCCGACTAGCGGGAGCGTCTACAATGAGCAGTTCTTC. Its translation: CASSPTSGSVYNEQFF.

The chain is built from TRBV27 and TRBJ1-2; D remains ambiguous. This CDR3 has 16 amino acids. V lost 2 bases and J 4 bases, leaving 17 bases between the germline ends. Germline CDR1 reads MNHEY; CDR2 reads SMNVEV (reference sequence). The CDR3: CASSLRPGILGYGYTF. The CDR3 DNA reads TGTGCCAGCAGTTTACGTCCGGGAATTTTGGGCTATGGCTACACCTTC.

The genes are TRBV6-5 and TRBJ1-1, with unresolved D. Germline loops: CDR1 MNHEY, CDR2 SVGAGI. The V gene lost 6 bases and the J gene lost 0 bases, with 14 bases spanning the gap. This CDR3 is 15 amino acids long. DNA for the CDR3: TGTGCCAGCAGCGACGTAGGACTCTTGAACACTGAAGCTTTCTTT. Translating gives CASSDVGLLNTEAFF.

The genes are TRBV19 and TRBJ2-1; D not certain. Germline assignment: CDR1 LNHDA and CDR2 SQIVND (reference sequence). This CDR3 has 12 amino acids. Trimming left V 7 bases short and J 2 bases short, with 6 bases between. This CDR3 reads CASTSPYNEQFF. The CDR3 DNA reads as TGTGCCAGTACCTCCCCCTACAATGAGCAGTTCTTC.

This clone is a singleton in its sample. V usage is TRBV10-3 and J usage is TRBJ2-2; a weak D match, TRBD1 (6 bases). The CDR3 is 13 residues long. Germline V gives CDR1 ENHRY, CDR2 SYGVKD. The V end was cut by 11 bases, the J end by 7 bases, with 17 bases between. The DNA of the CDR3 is TGTGCCGGATCAGGGGAAATGGTCGGGGAGCTGTTTTTT. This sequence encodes CAGSGEMVGELFF.

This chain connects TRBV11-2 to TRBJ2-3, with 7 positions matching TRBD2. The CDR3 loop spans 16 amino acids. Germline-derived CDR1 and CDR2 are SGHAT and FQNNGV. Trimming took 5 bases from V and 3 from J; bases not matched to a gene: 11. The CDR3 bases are TGTGCCAGCAGCCAACGGGCGGGAGTTGGTACAGATACGCAGTATTTT. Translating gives CASSQRAGVGTDTQYF.

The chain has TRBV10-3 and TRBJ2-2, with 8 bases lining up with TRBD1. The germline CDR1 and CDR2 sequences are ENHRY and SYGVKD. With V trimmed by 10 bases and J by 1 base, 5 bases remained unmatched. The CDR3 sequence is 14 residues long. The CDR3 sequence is CATSGTGNTGELFF. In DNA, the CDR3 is TGTGCCACCTCCGGGACAGGGAACACCGGGGAGCTGTTTTTT.

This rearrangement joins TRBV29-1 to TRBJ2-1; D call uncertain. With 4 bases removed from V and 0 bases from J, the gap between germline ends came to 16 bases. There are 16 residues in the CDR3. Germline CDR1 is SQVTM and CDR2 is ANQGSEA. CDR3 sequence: CSVGRVGASSYNEQFF. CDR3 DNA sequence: TGCAGCGTTGGGAGAGTAGGAGCCAGCTCCTACAATGAGCAGTTCTTC.